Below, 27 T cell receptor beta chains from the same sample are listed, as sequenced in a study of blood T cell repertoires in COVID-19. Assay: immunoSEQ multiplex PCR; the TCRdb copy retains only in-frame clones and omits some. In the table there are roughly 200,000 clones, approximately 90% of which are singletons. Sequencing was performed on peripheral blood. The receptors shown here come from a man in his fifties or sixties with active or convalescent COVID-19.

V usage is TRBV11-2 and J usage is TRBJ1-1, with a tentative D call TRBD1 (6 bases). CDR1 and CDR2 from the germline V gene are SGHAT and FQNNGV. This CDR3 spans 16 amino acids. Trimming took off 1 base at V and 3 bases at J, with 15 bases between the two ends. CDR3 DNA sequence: TGTGCCAGCAGCTTAGTAGGTTGGGGGCGGGACACTGAAGCTTTCTTT. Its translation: CASSLVGWGRDTEAFF.

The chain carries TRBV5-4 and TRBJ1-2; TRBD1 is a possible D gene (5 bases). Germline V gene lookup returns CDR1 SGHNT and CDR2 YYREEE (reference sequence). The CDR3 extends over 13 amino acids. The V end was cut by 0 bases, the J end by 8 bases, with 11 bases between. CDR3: CASSLELGVGYTF. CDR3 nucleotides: TGTGCCAGCAGCTTGGAATTAGGGGTCGGCTACACCTTC.

This CDR3 reads CASTGYSPLHF. In nucleotides, the CDR3 is TGTGCCAGCACGGGTTATTCACCCCTCCACTTT. The rearrangement links TRBV2 to TRBJ1-6; D remains ambiguous. CDR3 length: 11 residues. Germline V CDR1 and CDR2: SNHLY, FYNNEI. V dropped 7 bases and J dropped 8 bases, with 6 bases sitting between them.

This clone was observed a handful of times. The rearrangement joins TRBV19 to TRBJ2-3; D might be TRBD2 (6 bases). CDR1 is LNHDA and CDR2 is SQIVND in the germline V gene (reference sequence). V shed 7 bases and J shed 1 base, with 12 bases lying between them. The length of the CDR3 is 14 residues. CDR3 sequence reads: CASTDRGGTDTQYF. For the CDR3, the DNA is TGTGCCAGTACCGACCGCGGGGGCACAGATACGCAGTATTTT. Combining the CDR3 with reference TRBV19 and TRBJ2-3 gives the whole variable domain DGGITQSPKYLFRKEGQNVTLSCEQNLNHDAMYWYRQDPGQGLRLIYYSQIVNDFQKGDIAEGYSVSREKKESFPLTVTSAQKNPTAFYLCASTDRGGTDTQYFGPGTRLTVL.

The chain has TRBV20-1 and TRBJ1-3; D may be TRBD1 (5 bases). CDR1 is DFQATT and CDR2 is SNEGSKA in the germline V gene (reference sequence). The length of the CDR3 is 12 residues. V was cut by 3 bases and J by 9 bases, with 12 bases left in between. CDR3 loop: CSASSGLSTIYF. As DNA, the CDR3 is TGCAGTGCTAGTTCGGGACTGAGCACCATATATTTT.

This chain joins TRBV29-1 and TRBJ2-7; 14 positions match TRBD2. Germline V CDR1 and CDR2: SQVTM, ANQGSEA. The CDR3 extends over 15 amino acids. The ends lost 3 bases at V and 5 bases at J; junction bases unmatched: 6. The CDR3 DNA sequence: TGCAGCGTTGAGCGGGGGACTAGCGGGGGAAACGAGCAGTACTTC. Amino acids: CSVERGTSGGNEQYF.

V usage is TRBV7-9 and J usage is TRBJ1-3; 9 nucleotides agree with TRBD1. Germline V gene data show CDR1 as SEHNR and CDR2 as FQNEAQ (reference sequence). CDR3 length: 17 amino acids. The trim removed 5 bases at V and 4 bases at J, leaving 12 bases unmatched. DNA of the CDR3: TGTGCCAGCAGCCGCCAAGGGACAGGGCTGGCCGGAAACACCATATATTTT. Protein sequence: CASSRQGTGLAGNTIYF.

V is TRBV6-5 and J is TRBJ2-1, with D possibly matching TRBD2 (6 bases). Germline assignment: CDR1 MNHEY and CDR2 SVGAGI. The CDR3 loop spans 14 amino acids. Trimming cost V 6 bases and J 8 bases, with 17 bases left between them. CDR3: CASSRDWARDEQFF. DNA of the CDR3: TGTGCCAGCAGCCGGGACTGGGCTCGAGATGAGCAGTTCTTC.

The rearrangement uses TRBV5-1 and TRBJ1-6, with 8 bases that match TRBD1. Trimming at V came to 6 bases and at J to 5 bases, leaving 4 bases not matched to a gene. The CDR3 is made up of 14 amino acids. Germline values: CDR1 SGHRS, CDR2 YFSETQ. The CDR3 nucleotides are TGCGCCAGCAACCAGGGGGCGCATAATTCACCCCTCCACTTT. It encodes CASNQGAHNSPLHF. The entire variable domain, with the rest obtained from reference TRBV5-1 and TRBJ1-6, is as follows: KAGVTQTPRYLIKTRGQQVTLSCSPISGHRSVSWYQQTPGQGLQFLFEYFSETQRNKGNFPGRFSGRQFSNSRSEMNVSTLELGDSALYLCASNQGAHNSPLHFGNGTRLTVT.

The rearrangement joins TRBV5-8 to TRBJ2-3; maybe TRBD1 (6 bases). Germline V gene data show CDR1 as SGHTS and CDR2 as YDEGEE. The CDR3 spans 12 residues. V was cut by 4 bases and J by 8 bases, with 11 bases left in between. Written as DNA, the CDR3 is TGTGCCAGCAGCATCCCCAGGGGTACGCAGTATTTT. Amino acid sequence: CASSIPRGTQYF.

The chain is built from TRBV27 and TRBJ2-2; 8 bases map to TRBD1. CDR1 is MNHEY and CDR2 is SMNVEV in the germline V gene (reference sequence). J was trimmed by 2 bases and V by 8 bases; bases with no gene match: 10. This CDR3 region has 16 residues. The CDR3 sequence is CASADLDRDNTGELFF. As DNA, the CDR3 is TGTGCCAGCGCCGATCTGGACAGGGATAACACCGGGGAGCTGTTTTTT.

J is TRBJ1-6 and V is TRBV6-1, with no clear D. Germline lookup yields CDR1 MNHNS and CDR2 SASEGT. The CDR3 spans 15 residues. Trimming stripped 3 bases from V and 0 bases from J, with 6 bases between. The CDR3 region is CASSDTSSYNSPLHF. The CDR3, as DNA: TGTGCCAGCAGTGACACGAGCTCCTATAATTCACCCCTCCACTTT.

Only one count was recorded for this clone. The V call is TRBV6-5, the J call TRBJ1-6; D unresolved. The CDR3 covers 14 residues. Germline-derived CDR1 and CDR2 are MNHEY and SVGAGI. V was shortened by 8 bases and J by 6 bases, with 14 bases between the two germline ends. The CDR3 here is CASVISLTNSPLHF. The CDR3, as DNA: TGTGCCAGCGTGATTTCTCTAACTAATTCACCCCTCCACTTT.

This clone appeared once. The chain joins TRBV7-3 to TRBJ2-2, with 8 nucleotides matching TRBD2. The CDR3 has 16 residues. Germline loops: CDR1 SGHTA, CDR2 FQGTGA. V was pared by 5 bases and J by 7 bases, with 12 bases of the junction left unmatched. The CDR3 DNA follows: TGTGCCAGCAGCGCCGTTCCGGGACTAGAAGTCGGGGAGCTGTTTTTT. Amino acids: CASSAVPGLEVGELFF. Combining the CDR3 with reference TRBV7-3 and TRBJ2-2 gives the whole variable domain GAGVSQTPSNKVTEKGKYVELRCDPISGHTALYWYRQSLGQGPEFLIYFQGTGAADDSGLPNDRFFAVRPEGSVSTLKIQRTERGDSAVYLCASSAVPGLEVGELFFGEGSRLTVL.

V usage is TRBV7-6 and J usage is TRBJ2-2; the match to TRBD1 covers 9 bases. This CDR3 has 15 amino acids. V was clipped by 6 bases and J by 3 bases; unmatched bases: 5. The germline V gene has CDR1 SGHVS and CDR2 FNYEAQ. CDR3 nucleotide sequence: TGTGCCAGCAGTAAACAGGGGGCTTACACCGGGGAGCTGTTTTTT. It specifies CASSKQGAYTGELFF.

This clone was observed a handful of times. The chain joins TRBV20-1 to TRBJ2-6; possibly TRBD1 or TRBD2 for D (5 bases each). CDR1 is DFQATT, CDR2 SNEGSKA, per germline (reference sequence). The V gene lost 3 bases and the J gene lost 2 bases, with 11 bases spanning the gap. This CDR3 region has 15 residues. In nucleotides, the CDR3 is TGCAGTGCTAGTGAGGGGCACACTGGGGCCAACGTCCTGACTTTC. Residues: CSASEGHTGANVLTF.

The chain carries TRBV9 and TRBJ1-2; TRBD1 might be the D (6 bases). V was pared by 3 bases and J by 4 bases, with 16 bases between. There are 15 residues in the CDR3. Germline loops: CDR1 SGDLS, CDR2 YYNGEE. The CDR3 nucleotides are TGTGCCAGCAGCGGACCCTCCGCAGGGGCCTATGGCTACACCTTC. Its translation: CASSGPSAGAYGYTF.

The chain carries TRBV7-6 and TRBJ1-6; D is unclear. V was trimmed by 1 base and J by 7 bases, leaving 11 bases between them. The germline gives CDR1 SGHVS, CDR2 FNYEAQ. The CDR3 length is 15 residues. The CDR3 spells CASSLGTATNSPLHF. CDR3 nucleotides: TGTGCCAGCAGCTTAGGTACAGCTACAAATTCACCCCTCCACTTT.

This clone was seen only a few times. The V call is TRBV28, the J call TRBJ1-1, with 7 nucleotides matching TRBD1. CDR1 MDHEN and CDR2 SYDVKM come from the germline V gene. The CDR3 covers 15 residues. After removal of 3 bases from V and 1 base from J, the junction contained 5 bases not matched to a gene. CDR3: CASSFQGGGNTEAFF. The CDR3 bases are TGTGCCAGCAGTTTTCAGGGGGGAGGGAACACTGAAGCTTTCTTT.

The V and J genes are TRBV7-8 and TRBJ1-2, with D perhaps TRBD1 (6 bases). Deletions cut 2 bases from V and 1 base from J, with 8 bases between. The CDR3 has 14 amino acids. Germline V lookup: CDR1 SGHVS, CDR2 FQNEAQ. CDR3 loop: CASSLTGINYGYTF. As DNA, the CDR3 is TGTGCCAGCAGCTTAACAGGGATTAACTATGGCTACACCTTC. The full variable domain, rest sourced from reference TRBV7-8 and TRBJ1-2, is GAGVSQSPRYKVAKRGQDVALRCDPISGHVSLFWYQQALGQGPEFLTYFQNEAQLDKSGLPSDRFFAERPEGSVSTLKIQRTQQEDSAVYLCASSLTGINYGYTFGSGTRLTVV.

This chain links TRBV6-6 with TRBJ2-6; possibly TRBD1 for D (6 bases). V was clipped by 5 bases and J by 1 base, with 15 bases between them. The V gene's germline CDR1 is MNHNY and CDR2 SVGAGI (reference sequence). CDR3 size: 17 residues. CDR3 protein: CASSRHPGESGANVLTF. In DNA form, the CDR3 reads TGTGCCAGCAGTCGCCACCCAGGGGAATCTGGGGCCAACGTCCTGACTTTC.

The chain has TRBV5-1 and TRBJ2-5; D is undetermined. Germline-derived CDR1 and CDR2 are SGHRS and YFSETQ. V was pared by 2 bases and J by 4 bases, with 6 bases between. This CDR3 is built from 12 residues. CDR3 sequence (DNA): TGCGCCAGCAGCTTAGCAAGAGAGACCCAGTACTTC. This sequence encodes CASSLARETQYF.

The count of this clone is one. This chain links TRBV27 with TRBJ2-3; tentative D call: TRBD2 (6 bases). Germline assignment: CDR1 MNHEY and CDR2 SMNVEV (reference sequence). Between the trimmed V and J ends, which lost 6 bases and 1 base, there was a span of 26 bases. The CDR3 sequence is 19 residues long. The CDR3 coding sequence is TGTGCCAGCAGGTCTGCCGGGACTTCGACCTCATGGGGCACAGATACGCAGTATTTT. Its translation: CASRSAGTSTSWGTDTQYF.

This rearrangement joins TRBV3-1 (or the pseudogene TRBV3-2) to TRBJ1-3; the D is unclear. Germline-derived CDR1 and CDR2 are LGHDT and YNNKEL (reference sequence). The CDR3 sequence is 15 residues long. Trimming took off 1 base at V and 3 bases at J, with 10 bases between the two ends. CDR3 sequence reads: CASSQGLGGGNTIYF. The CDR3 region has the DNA TGTGCCAGCAGCCAAGGATTAGGAGGTGGAAACACCATATATTTT.

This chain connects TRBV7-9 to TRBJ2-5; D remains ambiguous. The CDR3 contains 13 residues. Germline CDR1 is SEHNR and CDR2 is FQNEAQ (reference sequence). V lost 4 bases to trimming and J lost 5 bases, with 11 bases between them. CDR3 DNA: TGTGCCAGCAGCTCATGGCTTTGGGAGACCCAGTACTTC. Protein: CASSSWLWETQYF. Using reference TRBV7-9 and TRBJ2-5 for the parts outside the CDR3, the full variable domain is DTGVSQNPRHKITKRGQNVTFRCDPISEHNRLYWYRQTLGQGPEFLTYFQNEAQLEKSRLLSDRFSAERPKGSFSTLEIQRTEQGDSAMYLCASSSWLWETQYFGPGTRLLVL.

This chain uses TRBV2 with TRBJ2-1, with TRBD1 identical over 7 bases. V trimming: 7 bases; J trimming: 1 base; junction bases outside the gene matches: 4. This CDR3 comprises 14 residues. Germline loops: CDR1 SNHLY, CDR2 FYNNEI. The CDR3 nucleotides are TGTGCCAGCAAAGGGGGCGGGTCCTACAATGAGCAGTTCTTC. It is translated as CASKGGGSYNEQFF.

The CDR3 coding sequence is TGTGCCAGTAGTATAGACCCAACCGGATCCCGGGACAGGGGAAGAGGCTACACCTTC. This sequence encodes CASSIDPTGSRDRGRGYTF. This rearrangement joins TRBV19 to TRBJ1-2; 10 bases are shared with TRBD1. The CDR3 covers 19 residues. The germline V gene encodes CDR1 LNHDA and CDR2 SQIVND (reference sequence). Trimming took 0 bases from V and 8 from J; bases not matched to a gene: 18.